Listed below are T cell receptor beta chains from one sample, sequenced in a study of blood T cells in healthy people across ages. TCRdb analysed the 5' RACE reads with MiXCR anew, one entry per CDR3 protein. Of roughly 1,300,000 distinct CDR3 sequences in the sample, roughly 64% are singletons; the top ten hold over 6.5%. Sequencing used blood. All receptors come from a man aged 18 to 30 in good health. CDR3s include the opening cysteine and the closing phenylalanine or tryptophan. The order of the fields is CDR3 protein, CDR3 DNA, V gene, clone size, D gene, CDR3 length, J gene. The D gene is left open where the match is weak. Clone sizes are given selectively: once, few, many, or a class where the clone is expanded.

cdr3_aa: CAGSQGVNPYEQYF
cdr3_nt: TGCGCCGGCAGCCAAGGCGTGAACCCCTACGAGCAGTACTTC
v_call: TRBV4-1
clone_size: .
d_call: .
cdr3_length: 14
j_call: TRBJ2-7

cdr3_aa: CASSVDGRAVDEQFF
cdr3_nt: TGTGCCAGCAGTGTTGACGGGAGGGCCGTCGATGAGCAGTTCTTC
v_call: TRBV2
clone_size: .
d_call: TRBD2
cdr3_length: 15
j_call: TRBJ2-1

cdr3_aa: CSARKLYEQYF
cdr3_nt: TGCAGTGCTAGGAAGCTCTACGAGCAGTACTTC
v_call: TRBV20-1
clone_size: .
d_call: .
cdr3_length: 11
j_call: TRBJ2-7

cdr3_aa: CASSASWGTGAVETQYF
cdr3_nt: TGTGCCAGCAGCGCTAGCTGGGGGACAGGGGCAGTAGAGACCCAGTACTTC
v_call: TRBV7-2
clone_size: .
d_call: TRBD1
cdr3_length: 17
j_call: TRBJ2-5

cdr3_aa: CSARDPALAGGHNEQYF
cdr3_nt: TGCAGTGCTAGAGACCCGGCGTTAGCGGGGGGGCACAATGAGCAGTACTTC
v_call: TRBV20-1
clone_size: once
d_call: TRBD2
cdr3_length: 17
j_call: TRBJ2-7

cdr3_aa: CASSRQTSGGNNEQFF
cdr3_nt: TGTGCCAGCAGTAGACAGACTAGCGGGGGCAACAATGAGCAGTTCTTC
v_call: TRBV25-1
clone_size: .
d_call: TRBD2
cdr3_length: 16
j_call: TRBJ2-1

cdr3_aa: CASSQTGGLPYEQYF
cdr3_nt: TGCGCCAGCAGCCAAACCGGCGGGTTGCCCTACGAGCAGTACTTC
v_call: TRBV4-1
clone_size: few
d_call: .
cdr3_length: 15
j_call: TRBJ2-7

cdr3_aa: CASQLLTFNEQFF
cdr3_nt: TGTGCCAGCCAACTCCTTACGTTCAATGAGCAGTTCTTC
v_call: TRBV5-4
clone_size: .
d_call: .
cdr3_length: 13
j_call: TRBJ2-1

cdr3_aa: CAISESVGGTGISTDTQYF
cdr3_nt: TGTGCCATCAGTGAGTCTGTCGGCGGAACGGGAATCTCCACAGATACGCAGTATTTT
v_call: TRBV10-3
clone_size: few
d_call: .
cdr3_length: 19
j_call: TRBJ2-3

cdr3_aa: CASSLVGPPTGEQFF
cdr3_nt: TGCGCCAGCAGCCTCGTCGGGCCTCCCACTGGAGAGCAGTTCTTC
v_call: TRBV4-3
clone_size: .
d_call: .
cdr3_length: 15
j_call: TRBJ2-1

cdr3_aa: CSAKSLESKNIQYF
cdr3_nt: TGCAGTGCTAAGAGCTTGGAGTCCAAAAACATTCAGTACTTC
v_call: TRBV20-1
clone_size: .
d_call: .
cdr3_length: 14
j_call: TRBJ2-4

cdr3_aa: CASRGRGGVQETQYF
cdr3_nt: TGTGCCAGCAGGGGACGCGGGGGGGTCCAAGAGACCCAGTACTTC
v_call: TRBV6-6
clone_size: few
d_call: TRBD2
cdr3_length: 15
j_call: TRBJ2-5

cdr3_aa: CASSLQGITDTQYF
cdr3_nt: TGTGCCAGCAGCCTGCAGGGGATCACAGATACGCAGTATTTT
v_call: TRBV27
clone_size: .
d_call: .
cdr3_length: 14
j_call: TRBJ2-3

cdr3_aa: CASSRDRGQSYGYTF
cdr3_nt: TGTGCCAGCAGCCGGGATCGGGGACAGAGCTATGGCTACACCTTC
v_call: TRBV7-9
clone_size: .
d_call: TRBD1
cdr3_length: 15
j_call: TRBJ1-2

cdr3_aa: CAISYASTDTQYF
cdr3_nt: TGTGCCATCAGTTACGCTAGCACAGATACGCAGTATTTT
v_call: TRBV10-3
clone_size: few
d_call: .
cdr3_length: 13
j_call: TRBJ2-3

cdr3_aa: CASSDDRYLEQYF
cdr3_nt: TGTGCCAGCAGTGACGACAGGTATCTCGAGCAGTACTTC
v_call: TRBV6-1
clone_size: few
d_call: .
cdr3_length: 13
j_call: TRBJ2-7

cdr3_aa: CASSGGIPPDTQYF
cdr3_nt: TGTGCCAGCAGCGGGGGTATCCCCCCAGATACGCAGTATTTT
v_call: TRBV7-6
clone_size: .
d_call: .
cdr3_length: 14
j_call: TRBJ2-3

cdr3_aa: CSATGAVIYNEQFF
cdr3_nt: TGCAGTGCTACGGGGGCGGTAATCTACAATGAGCAGTTCTTC
v_call: TRBV20-1
clone_size: .
d_call: .
cdr3_length: 14
j_call: TRBJ2-1